This T cell receptor beta chain derives from a study of cytomegalovirus exposure and HLA in healthy donors (dated by TCRdb to the late 2010s). Regarding the research as a whole: An earlier analysis of approximately 550 of the donors reported approximately 270 Gb of sequence data and 117 million unique TCR beta sequences from 150 million to 200 million T cells. In an earlier analysis of roughly 600 of the donors, high-throughput TCR beta sequencing was used to judge whether each TCR beta V gene segment behaved as functional or pseudogenic. An early release covering over 500 HLA-typed donors comprised about 300 gigabases of sequencing data and tens of millions of unique TCR sequences. Alongside the repertoire data, information on donor age, sex, ethnicity and CMV serostatus was compiled. The aim of the study was to test whether cataloging public T cell receptors could identify signatures of past pathogen exposure. Among almost 400 genotyped donors of the cohort, an average of about 240,000 unique TCR beta nucleotide sequences were sequenced per donor, about a sixth of them non-productive. Typing coverage varied by locus: roughly 629-640 donors for A, B, C, DRB1 and DQB1; approximately 560 for DQA1; 606 for DPA1; roughly 450 for DPB1. All discovery cohort repertoires had been generated on a single sequencing platform. Both class I and class II loci were covered by HLA typing, at four-digit resolution. Among the roughly 400 genotyped donors, approximately 77% belonged to the genetic ancestry cluster associated with self-reported Caucasian donors. To predict cytomegalovirus infection status, the study combined high-throughput TCR immunosequencing, statistical association of individual TCRs with disease status, and machine learning. Rather than using new phenotypic data, the later analysis identified candidate immune exposures from TCR beta sequences and from how often those sequences occurred across donors. In addition to the first cohort of about 650 subjects, a separate validation cohort of over 90 different subjects was used. The study used immunosequencing to profile the T cell repertoires of approximately 690 subjects and linked those repertoires to cytomegalovirus serostatus. In a later genetic analysis, genome-wide SNP genotypes for about 55% of the roughly 700 donors were used, and that subset was treated as a discovery cohort. Five DR-DQ haplotypes were handled as single units for association and clustering, since linkage in the cohort was strong. A later analysis re-analyzed previously published TCR beta repertoires from about 730 donors and added high-resolution HLA genotyping to study TCR occurrence patterns. The paper's findings and limits, for the study overall: It was suggested by the authors that the approach could potentially be generalized to other disease states and immunological phenotypes. Broadly in line with IMGT annotations, most TCR beta V segments showed up in productive rearrangements about 87% or about 30% of the time in an earlier analysis of several hundred of the donors. The classifier was reported to diagnose cytomegalovirus status with high specificity and sensitivity in both the original and validation cohorts. V-gene and J-gene trimming of TCR beta chains was associated with a missense DCLRE1C variant in a later genetic analysis, and the association was replicated in an independent cohort. A later analysis found that most CMV-associated TCR beta chains appeared HLA-restricted, with HLA associations seemingly driven largely by CMV exposure. Across donors, most TCR sequences were observed very rarely, whereas some public TCRs were present in many individuals. Roughly uniform sequencing depth across donors was assumed in presence/absence analyses, although this assumption may not hold. The 87-base-pair reads could not distinguish some IMGT-functional V segments, including TRBV6-2 and TRBV6-3, so those segments were excluded. A later analysis reported that several top co-occurrence clusters appeared linked to parvovirus B19, influenza, CMV and Epstein-Barr virus. Because HLA typing was unavailable for some donors at each locus, only the typed subset was used in association tests. Linkage disequilibrium might explain the correlated functional status among segregating V segments, but an unknown experimental factor could not be excluded. Specific HLA alleles were associated with 15,000 to 20,000 TCR beta sequences at a false discovery rate of 0.05 in a later analysis. Because counts were too low, about 18 rarely observed V segments, including chromosome 9 orphons, were excluded from the earlier analysis of 587 of the donors. Three of the identified cytomegalovirus-associated TCR beta chains were confirmed in vitro to be specific for cytomegalovirus antigens. The study listed 164 TCR beta chains as associated with cytomegalovirus. A later genetic analysis reported fewer N-insertions in productive TCRs among donors in an Asian-associated ancestry cluster than the roughly 670-donor mean. For the cohort, immune exposure information was limited to CMV serostatus. In this cohort, only TCR beta chains were sequenced, and detectable features were limited by the absence of alpha or paired-chain data. A later analysis found that TCR association rates varied across HLA loci, with DRB1 alleles showing the most associated TCRs and HLA-C alleles the fewest. A further reported finding was that TCR beta sequences accurately predicted the HLA-A and HLA-B alleles for most subjects in the first cohort. A later analysis found that HLA-associated TCR beta chains were more clonally expanded and had lower generation probabilities than equally common non-associated chains. When HLA alleles, especially DR and DQ, strongly co-occurred, attributing TCR associations to individual alleles was difficult. A cluster of highly shared sequence variants was judged likely to be a technical artifact of the sequencing pipeline.

Clipping removes 5 bases from V and 6 bases from J, with 8 as the unmatched junction base count. CDR1 and CDR2 were assigned from the germline V gene as SGHTA and FQGNSA. The CDR3 measures 15 amino acids from cysteine to phenylalanine. CDR3 DNA only is kept here, 45 bases in frame from base 1. The cohort was made up of roughly 670 healthy bone marrow donors. Cohort members were all nominally healthy when sampled, although unrecorded immune exposures were likely present. The donor was CMV seronegative and belonged to the group of under 400 seronegative cohort members. Every donor gave a peripheral blood sample, and the peripheral blood mononuclear cells from that sample were used for TCR beta sequencing. Genomic DNA was extracted from the blood cell samples with the Qiagen DNeasy Blood Extraction Kit. As regards this clone: No antigen is known for it. Nothing much larger sits one base from this clone, and base qualities are not available.

Receptor libraries were prepared by the immunoSEQ multiplex PCR assay. The multiplex PCR relied on a mix of 60 forward primers for TCR Vbeta segments and 13 reverse primers for TCR Jbeta segments. The CDR3 region of rearranged TCR beta genes was amplified from genomic DNA with a multiplex PCR assay. The Illumina HiSeq System was used to sequence the amplified TCR beta libraries as 87-base-pair reads. The authors processed their data as follows. In a later analysis, roughly 80 million unique TCR beta chains were counted across the roughly 670 repertoires, and roughly 11 million of these chains were shared by at least two donors. Raw reads were error-corrected and collapsed into unique sequences by a nearest-neighbor algorithm in which closely related sequences were merged to remove PCR and sequencing errors. CDR3 sequences were aligned to IMGT reference sequences to assign V, D and J gene segments. For a sequence to be retained, a match of at least six nucleotides to both a V gene segment and a J gene segment was required. A rearrangement was called productive if the CDR3 had no stop codons and remained in frame with V and J, and every other rearrangement was called non-productive. Following IMGT convention, CDR3 was defined as the stretch from the second conserved V-encoded cysteine up to the conserved J-encoded phenylalanine. In an earlier analysis of roughly 580 of the donors, sequences lacking an unambiguous match to a single V gene segment were excluded. In an earlier analysis of roughly 500 of the donors, V segments were called functional above 56.7% productive rearrangements and were called segregating when the between-donor standard deviation exceeded 5%. A statistical classification framework was built for diagnosing cytomegalovirus status from the catalog of TCR beta chain sequences. In a later analysis, TCR nucleotide sequences were compared against IMGT/GENE-DB human TR gene sequences so that V and J genes could be assigned. The TCRdist pipeline was used in a later analysis to assign CDR3 sequences and most-parsimonious VDJ recombination scenarios. In a later analysis, each TCR beta chain was defined by its CDR3 amino acid sequence together with its V-gene family, and reads lacking a unique V-gene family were excluded. A later analysis removed 600 or so highly shared, low-generation-probability nucleotide sequences to deal with suspected cross-contamination and a sequencing artifact. For each public chain, a later analysis derived a clonal expansion index from normalized ranks of inferred template counts within each repertoire. Generation probabilities in a later analysis came from a VDJ recombination model fitted to out-of-frame rearrangements, and those results were checked against IGoR. Hypergeometric tests were used in a later analysis to score TCR-TCR, TCR-HLA and TCR-CMV co-occurrence, with a repertoire-size bias correction applied to the TCR pairs. A later analysis estimated false discovery rates by permuting HLA or CMV assignments 20 times. A later analysis grouped co-occurring TCRs with DBSCAN, adding TCRdist sequence similarity when clustering within HLA-allele-positive subsets. Repertoires with fewer than 30,000 or more than 120,000 public chains were left out of co-occurrence clustering, as were a handful of repertoires with anomalous nucleotide sharing. Entries here come from immuneACCESS through TCRdb and include only in-frame sequences with V and J called. Some clones fail to appear in such tables; in the studies checked, an unresolved V gene covers under half of the shortfall, and the cause of the remainder is unknown. V, J and clone size derive from that table, while D and trimming were established from the DNA sequence. The sample includes around 67,000 clones, with roughly 68% observed a single time. The top ten constitute about 3% of the sample.

The sample was PBMCs. The V gene is TRBV7-2 and the J gene is TRBJ2-3, with 10 bases in between that match TRBD2. The sequence was collected from a woman aged 50 to 60 in good health and CMV-seronegative. At the DNA level, the sequence is TGTGCCAGCAGCCCTAGCGGGGGAGGATACGATACGCAGTATTTT. Its protein reads: CASSPSGGGYDTQYF.